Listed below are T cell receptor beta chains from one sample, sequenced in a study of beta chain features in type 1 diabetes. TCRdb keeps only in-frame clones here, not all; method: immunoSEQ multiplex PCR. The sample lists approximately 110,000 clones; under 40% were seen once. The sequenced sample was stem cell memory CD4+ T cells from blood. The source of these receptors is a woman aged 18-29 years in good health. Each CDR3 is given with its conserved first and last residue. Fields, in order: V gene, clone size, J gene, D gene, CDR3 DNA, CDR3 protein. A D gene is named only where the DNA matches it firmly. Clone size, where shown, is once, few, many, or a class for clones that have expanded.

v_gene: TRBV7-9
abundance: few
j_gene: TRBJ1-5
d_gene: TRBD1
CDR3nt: TGTGCCAGCAGCGCAGGACAGGGTGGCAATCAGCCCCAGCATTTT
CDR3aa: CASSAGQGGNQPQHF

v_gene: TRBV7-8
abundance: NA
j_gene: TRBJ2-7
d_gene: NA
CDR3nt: TGTGCCAGCAGCTGGGGGGGGACAGGAAGCTACGAGCAGTACTTC
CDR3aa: CASSWGGTGSYEQYF

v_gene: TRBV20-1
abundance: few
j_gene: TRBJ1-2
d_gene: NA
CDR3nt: TGCAGTGCTAGAGATCTATATGGCTACACCTTC
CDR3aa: CSARDLYGYTF

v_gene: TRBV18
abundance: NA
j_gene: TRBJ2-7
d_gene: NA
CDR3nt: TGTGCCAGCTCAACGGGGTCCGAGCAGTACTTC
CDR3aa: CASSTGSEQYF

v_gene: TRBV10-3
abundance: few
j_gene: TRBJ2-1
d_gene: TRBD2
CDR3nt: TGTGCCATCAGCCTAGCGGGATCTTACAATGAGCAGTTCTTC
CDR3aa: CAISLAGSYNEQFF

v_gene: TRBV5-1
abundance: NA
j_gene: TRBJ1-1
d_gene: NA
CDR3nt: TGCGCCAGCAGCTTGGCCGTGGTGGAGAAAGCTTTCTTT
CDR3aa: CASSLAVVEKAFF

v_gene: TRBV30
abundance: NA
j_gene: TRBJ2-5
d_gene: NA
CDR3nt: TGTGCCTGGAGTGTAGGAGGACAAGAGACCCAGTACTTC
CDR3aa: CAWSVGGQETQYF

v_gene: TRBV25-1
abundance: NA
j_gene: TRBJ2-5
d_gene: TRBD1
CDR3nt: TGTGCCAGCAGTAAAAGCCCAGGGGACAGGGGCGGGGAGACCCAGTACTTC
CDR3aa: CASSKSPGDRGGETQYF

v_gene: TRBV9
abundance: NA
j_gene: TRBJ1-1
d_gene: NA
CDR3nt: TGTGCCAGCAGCGTAGCCCGGGTTGGGAACACTGAAGCTTTCTTT
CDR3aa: CASSVARVGNTEAFF

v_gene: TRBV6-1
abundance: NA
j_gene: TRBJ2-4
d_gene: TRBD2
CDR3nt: TGTGCCACCGTAGCGGGTTTCCTCAAAAACATTCAGTACTTC
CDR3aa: CATVAGFLKNIQYF

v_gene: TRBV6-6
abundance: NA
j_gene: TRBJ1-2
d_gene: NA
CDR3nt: TGTGCCAGCACCTCAAGAACAGGGCATAACTATGGCTACACCTTC
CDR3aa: CASTSRTGHNYGYTF

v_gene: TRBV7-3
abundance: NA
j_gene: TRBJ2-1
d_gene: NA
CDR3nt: TGTGCCAGCAGCTTAATCAGTCTGGCAGGGTTTACGGATGAGCAGTTCTTC
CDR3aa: CASSLISLAGFTDEQFF

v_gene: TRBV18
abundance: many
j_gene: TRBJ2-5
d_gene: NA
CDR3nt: TGTGCCAGCTCAACAGGGATCCAAGAGACCCAGTACTTC
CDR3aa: CASSTGIQETQYF

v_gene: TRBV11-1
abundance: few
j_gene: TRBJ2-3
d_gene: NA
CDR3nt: TGTGCCAGCAGCTTGGACAGTTCCACAGATACGCAGTATTTT
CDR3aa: CASSLDSSTDTQYF

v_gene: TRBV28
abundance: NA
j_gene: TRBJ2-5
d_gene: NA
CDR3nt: TGTGCCAGCAGTGCCTATGAAACTCCTCAAGAGACCCAGTACTTC
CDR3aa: CASSAYETPQETQYF

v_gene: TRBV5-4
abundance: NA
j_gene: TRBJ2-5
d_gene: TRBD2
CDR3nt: TGTGCCAGCAGCTTGGGACTAGCTAAAGAGACCCAGTACTTC
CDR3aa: CASSLGLAKETQYF

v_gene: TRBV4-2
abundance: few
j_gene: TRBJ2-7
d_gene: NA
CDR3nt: TGTGCCAGCAGCCAAGATCGGTCGGGGGAGCAGTACTTC
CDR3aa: CASSQDRSGEQYF

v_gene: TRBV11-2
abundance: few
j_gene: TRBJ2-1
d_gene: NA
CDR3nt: TGTGCCAGCAGCTTACCCTCGGAGATGATGGGTTACAATGAGCAGTTCTTC
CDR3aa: CASSLPSEMMGYNEQFF

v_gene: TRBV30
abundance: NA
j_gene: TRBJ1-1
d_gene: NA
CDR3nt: TGTGCCTGCTCGGGAATAATCTTAACACATGAGGGTACTGAAGCTTTCTTT
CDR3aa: CACSGIILTHEGTEAFF

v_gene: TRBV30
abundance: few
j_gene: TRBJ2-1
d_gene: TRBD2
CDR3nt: TGTGCCTGGAGGCTAGCGGGAGGGAATGAGCAGTTCTTC
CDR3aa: CAWRLAGGNEQFF

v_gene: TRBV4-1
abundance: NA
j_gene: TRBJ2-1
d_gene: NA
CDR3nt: TGCGCCAGCAGCCACGCCTCTCTGGGGCCCGATGAGCAGTTCTTC
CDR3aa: CASSHASLGPDEQFF

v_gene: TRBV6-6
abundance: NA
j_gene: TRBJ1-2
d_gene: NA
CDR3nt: TGTGCCAGCAGTTACCGCCGGGGAGTAATCTATGGCTACACCTTC
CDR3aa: CASSYRRGVIYGYTF

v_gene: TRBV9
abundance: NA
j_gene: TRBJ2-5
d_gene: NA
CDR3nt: TGTGCCAGCAGCGTAGCCGGGGAGAGACAAGAGACCCAGTACTTC
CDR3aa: CASSVAGERQETQYF

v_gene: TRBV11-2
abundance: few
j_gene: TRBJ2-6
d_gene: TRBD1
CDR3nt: TGTGCCAGCAGCCACCAGGGGGCACGTGGGGCCAACGTCCTGACTTTC
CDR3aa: CASSHQGARGANVLTF

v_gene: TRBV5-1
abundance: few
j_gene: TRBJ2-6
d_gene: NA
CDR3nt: TGCGCCACCAAAGGGGGATCTGGGGCCAACGTCCTGACTTTC
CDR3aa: CATKGGSGANVLTF

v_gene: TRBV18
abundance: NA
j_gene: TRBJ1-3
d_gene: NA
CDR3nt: TGTGCCAGCTCCAGACTTCAAGGAAACACCATATATTTT
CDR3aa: CASSRLQGNTIYF

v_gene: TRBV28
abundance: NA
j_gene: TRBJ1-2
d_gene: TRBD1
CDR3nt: TGTGCCAGCAGTTTACACCCGCCGCAGGGGGCGCGCTATGGCTACACCTTC
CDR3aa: CASSLHPPQGARYGYTF